This T cell receptor beta chain was recorded in a study of control samples from healthy donors and cancer patients. This clone is a singleton in its sample. V was clipped by 1 base and J by 0 bases, with 4 bases between them. Germline V lookup: CDR1 LGHDT, CDR2 YNNKEL (reference sequence). The CDR3 runs to 14 residues. Profiled with immunoSEQ multiplex PCR; TCRdb holds only in-frame clones, not every one. This table holds 250,000 to 300,000 clones, approximately 80% found once. The sequence was obtained from a woman between 55 and 75 years old with lung cancer. The V gene is TRBV3-1 (or the pseudogene TRBV3-2), the J gene TRBJ2-1, with unresolved D. The sample consisted of PBMCs. CDR3 region: CASSQGPSYNEQFF. CDR3 nucleotide sequence: TGTGCCAGCAGCCAAGGCCCCTCCTACAATGAGCAGTTCTTC.